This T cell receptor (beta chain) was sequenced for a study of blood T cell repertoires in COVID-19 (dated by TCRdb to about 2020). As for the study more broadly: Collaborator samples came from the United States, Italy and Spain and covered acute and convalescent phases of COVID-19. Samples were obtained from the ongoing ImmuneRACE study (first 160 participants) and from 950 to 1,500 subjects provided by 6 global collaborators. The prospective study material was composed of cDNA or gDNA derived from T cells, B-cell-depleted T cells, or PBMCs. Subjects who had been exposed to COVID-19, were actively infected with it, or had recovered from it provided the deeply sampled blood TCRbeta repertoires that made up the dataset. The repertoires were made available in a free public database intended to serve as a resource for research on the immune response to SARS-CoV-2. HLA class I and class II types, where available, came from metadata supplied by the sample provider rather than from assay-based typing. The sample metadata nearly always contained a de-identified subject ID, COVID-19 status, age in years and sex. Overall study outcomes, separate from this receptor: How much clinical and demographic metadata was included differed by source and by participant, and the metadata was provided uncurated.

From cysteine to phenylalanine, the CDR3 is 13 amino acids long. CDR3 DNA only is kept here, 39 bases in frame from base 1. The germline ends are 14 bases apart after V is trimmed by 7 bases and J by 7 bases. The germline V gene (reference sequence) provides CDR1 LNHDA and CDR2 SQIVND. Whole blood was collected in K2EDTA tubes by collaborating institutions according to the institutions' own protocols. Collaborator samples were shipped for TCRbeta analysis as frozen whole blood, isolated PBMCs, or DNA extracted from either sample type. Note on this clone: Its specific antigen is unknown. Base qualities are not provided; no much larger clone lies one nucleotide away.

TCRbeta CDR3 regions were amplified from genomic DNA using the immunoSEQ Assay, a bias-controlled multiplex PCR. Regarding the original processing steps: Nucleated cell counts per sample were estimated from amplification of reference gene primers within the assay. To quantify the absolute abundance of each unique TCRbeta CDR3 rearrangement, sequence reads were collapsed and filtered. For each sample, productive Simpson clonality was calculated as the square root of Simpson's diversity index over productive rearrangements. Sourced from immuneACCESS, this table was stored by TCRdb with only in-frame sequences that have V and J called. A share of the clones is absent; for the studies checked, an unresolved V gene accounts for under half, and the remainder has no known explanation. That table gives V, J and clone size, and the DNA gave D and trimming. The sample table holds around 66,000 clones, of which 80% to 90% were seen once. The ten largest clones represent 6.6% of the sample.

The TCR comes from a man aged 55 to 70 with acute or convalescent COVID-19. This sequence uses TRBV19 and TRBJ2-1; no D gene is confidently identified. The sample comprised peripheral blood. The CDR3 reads CASNLGRSNEQFF. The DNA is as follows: TGTGCCAGTAACTTGGGCAGGTCGAATGAGCAGTTCTTC.